Listed here are 3 T cell receptor beta chains from one sample, sequenced in a study of blood T cell repertoires in COVID-19. Repertoires were generated with immunoSEQ multiplex PCR, while TCRdb's copy carries only in-frame clones and drops some. Among tens of thousands of clones listed, about 86% were seen once. Sequenced: peripheral blood. Every receptor here comes from a human donor in a cohort sampled during active COVID-19.

This sequence joins TRBV28 and TRBJ2-1; the D gene is possibly TRBD2 (6 bases). The germline V gene has CDR1 MDHEN and CDR2 SYDVKM. V was pared by 7 bases and J by 2 bases, with 15 bases between. This CDR3 is built from 15 residues. CDR3 protein: CASTQNGRAYNEQFF. As DNA, the CDR3 is TGTGCCAGCACCCAAAACGGGAGAGCCTACAATGAGCAGTTCTTC.

This clone occurred once. The chain carries TRBV19 and TRBJ2-6; tentative D call: TRBD1 (6 bases). Germline lookup yields CDR1 LNHDA and CDR2 SQIVND (reference sequence). V was cut by 4 bases and J by 6 bases, with 13 bases left in between. The CDR3 runs 15 residues. The CDR3 spells CASSTSGATANVLTF. CDR3 bases: TGTGCCAGTAGTACCTCAGGGGCGACGGCCAACGTCCTGACTTTC.

In this sample, this clone turned up once. The rearrangement uses TRBV12-5 and TRBJ1-1, with D possibly matching TRBD1 (5 bases). The CDR3 spans 13 residues. The germline CDR1 and CDR2 sequences are LGHNT and FRNRAP. The V gene lost 7 bases and the J gene lost 9 bases, with 18 bases spanning the gap. The CDR3: CASADRPRIQAFF. The CDR3 coding sequence is TGTGCTAGTGCCGACAGACCTCGGATTCAAGCTTTCTTT.